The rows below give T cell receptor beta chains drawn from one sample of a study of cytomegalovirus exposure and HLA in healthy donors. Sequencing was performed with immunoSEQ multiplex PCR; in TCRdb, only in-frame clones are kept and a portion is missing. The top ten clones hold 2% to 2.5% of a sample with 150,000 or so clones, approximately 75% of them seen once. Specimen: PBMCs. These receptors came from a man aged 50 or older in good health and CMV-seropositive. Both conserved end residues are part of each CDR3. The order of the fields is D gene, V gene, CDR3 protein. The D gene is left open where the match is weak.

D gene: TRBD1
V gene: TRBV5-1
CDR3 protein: CASRGQDHHSGNTIYF

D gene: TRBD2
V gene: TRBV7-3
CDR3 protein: CASKPGGPGANVLTF

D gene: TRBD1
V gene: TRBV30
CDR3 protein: CAWSTTGGRETQYF

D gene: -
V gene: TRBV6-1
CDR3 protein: CASSDRGGNTIYF

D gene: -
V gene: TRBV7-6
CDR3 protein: CASSLGPGGSSYEQYF

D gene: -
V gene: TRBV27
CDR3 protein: CASSLSGGVYGYTF

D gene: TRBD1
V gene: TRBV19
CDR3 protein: CASSTEPRLGQGLSPLHF

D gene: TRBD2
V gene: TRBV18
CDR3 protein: CASSLRTSGEHQETQYF

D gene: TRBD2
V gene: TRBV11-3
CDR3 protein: CASSWREGTDTQYF

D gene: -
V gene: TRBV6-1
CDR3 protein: CASSRGTGNTEAFF

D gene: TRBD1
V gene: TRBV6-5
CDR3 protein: CASSSFGTGTYEQYF

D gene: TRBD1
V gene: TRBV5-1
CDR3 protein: CASSNGQGGDEQFF

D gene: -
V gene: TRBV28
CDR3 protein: CASSLAGNRAFF

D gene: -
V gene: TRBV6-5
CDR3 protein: CASSLGTHYEQYF

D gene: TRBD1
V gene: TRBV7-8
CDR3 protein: CASSLDRTGYLSYEQYF

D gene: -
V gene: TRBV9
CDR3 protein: CASSVGGRANYTF

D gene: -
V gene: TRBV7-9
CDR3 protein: CASSPQGPGNTIYF

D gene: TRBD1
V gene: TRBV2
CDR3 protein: CASSEATGWNYGYTF

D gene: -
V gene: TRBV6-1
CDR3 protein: CASSDRGDTEAFF

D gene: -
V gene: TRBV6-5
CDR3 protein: CASTREQQETQYF

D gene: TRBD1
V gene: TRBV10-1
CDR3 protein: CASSDTGTGYEQYF

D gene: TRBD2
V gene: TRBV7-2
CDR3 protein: CASSFGRARRTGELFF

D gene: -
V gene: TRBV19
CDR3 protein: CASTPLSAGNTIYF

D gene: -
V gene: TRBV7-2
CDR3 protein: CASSQRRINTEAFF

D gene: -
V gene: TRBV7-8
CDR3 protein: CASSPRFSPLHF

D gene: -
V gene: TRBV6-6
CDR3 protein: CASSSHENTEAFF

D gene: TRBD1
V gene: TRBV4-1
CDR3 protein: CASSPGTGGDEQYF

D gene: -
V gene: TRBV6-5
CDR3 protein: CASSYRTDYNEQFF

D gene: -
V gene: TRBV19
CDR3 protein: CASSLSLNYGYTF

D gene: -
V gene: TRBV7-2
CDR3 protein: CASSLWDGGGTDTQYF

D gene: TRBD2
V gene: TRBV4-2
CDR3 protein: CASSQVGSTSGANTGELFF

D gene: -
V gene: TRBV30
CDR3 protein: CAWSAPPGDPEKLFF

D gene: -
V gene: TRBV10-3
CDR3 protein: CAINLAQRTGERETQYF

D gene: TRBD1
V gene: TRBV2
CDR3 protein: CASQTTGGSEKLFF

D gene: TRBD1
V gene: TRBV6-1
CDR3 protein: CASREPGQGRGTEAFF

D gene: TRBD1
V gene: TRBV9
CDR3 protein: CASSVGQGVYGYTF

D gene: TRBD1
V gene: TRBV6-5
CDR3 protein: CASSYSGQGVYEQYF

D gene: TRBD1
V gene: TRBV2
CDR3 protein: CASSDPTRTGVVYNEQFF

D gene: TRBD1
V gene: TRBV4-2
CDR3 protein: CASSQEMTGYQPQHF

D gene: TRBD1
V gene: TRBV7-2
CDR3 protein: CASSLGQGQPQHF

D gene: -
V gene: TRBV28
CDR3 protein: CASSLYTDGYTF

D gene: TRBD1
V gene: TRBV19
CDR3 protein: CASSEQGYLFNTEAFF

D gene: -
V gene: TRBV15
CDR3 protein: CATSTEWNEQFF

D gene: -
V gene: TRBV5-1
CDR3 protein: CASSRGGSHEKLFF

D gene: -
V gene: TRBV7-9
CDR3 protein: CASSPGQVEKLFF

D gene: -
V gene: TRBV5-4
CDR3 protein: CASSLERVRETQYF

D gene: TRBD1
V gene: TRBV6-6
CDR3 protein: CASKDRVGGYGYTF

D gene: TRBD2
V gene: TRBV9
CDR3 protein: CASARGGVDNEQFF

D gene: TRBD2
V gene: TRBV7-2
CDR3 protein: CASSLGLAGPPGGQYF

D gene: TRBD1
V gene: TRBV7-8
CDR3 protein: CASSSLRDRGQETQYF

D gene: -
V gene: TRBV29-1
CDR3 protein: CSVQENLSGYTF

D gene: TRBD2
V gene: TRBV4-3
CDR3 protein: CASSRLLAGLPLNNEQFF

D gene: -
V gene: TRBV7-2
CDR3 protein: CASSPGLLNTGELFF

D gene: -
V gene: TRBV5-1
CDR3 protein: CASSFGGGIPGELFF

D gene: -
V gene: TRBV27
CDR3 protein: CASKAGLSSTNEKLFF

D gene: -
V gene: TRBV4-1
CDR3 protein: CASSQSETDTQYF

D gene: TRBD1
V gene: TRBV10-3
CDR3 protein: CAITRQGSSYGYTF

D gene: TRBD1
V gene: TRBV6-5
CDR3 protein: CASGQGEEKLFF

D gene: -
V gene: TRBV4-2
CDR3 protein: CASSLTTGDGGYGYTF